The 5 T cell receptor beta chains listed next were all sequenced from one sample in a study of T cells expressing NK-cell markers. Reanalyzing the 5' RACE reads, TCRdb keeps one entry per CDR3 protein, without DNA. The sample's table shows about 400,000 distinct CDR3 sequences. The material sequenced was blood T cells: a sorted CD56 or NKG2C T cell subset, CD4+ or CD8+ T cells, or bulk PBMC T cells (not recorded which). All receptors come from a woman aged 50 to 65 in good health.

J is TRBJ1-4 and V is TRBV11-2. This CDR3 has 15 amino acids. CDR1 SGHAT and CDR2 FQNNGV come from the germline V gene. The CDR3 sequence is CASSLDSGPNEKLFF.

The chain links TRBV10-3 to TRBJ2-2; with no DNA, the TCRdb D assignment of TRBD1 cannot be verified. Germline-derived CDR1 and CDR2 are ENHRY and SYGVKD. The CDR3 totals 15 residues. CDR3 sequence: CAISDMDKNTGELFF.

The J gene is TRBJ2-5, the V gene TRBV5-1; the D gene TCRdb calls, TRBD2, cannot be checked with no DNA. The germline CDR1 and CDR2 sequences are SGHRS and YFSETQ. The CDR3 is 15 amino acids. CDR3 in amino acids: CASKGSGRNGETQYF.

The chain employs TRBV12-3 or TRBV12-4 and TRBJ2-1. CDR3 size: 13 residues. Here the CDR3 reads CASSLSTINEQFF.

This chain uses TRBV24-1 with TRBJ2-1; TCRdb picks TRBD1, but there is no DNA to check that call. In germline, CDR1 is KGHDR, CDR2 SFDVKD. CDR3 size: 16 residues. This CDR3 reads CATSDFTATGGSEQFF.